This T cell receptor beta chain was recorded in a study of shared clonotypes between healthy human individuals. CDR3 length equals 17 residues. The V and J ends lost 2 bases and 1 base, in that order; junction bases with no gene match: 8. CDR1 and CDR2 from the germline V gene are SGHNT and YENEEA. Negatively enriched CD4+ T cells were divided by CD45RA into naive and memory. An assay was performed, and its level was deep. In the original processing: Filtering differed because ImmunoSEQ produced junction-only sequences that carried no quality scores. Some clones are missing from TCRdb's copy, which holds only in-frame ones; the method was immunoSEQ multiplex PCR. From that table come the V and J calls and clone size; the DNA was used to work out D and trimming. This sample has 650,000 to 800,000 clones; around 70% occur once, and the top ten carry roughly 1.8%.

The clonotype originates from a woman aged 30 to 39 in good health. Sequenced material: memory CD4+ T cells sorted from blood. Subset here: CD45RA-negative fraction. The chain has TRBV11-3 and TRBJ2-3; 8 bases line up with TRBD2. Here the CDR3 reads CASSLKTGGPGTDTQYF. In DNA form, the CDR3 reads TGTGCCAGCAGCTTAAAAACGGGAGGGCCGGGCACAGATACGCAGTATTTT.